This TCR beta chain was obtained from a study of cytomegalovirus exposure and HLA in healthy donors. Notes on this clone: Its antigen is still unknown.

Germline CDR1 and CDR2: LNHDA and SQIVND (reference sequence). V shed 3 bases and J shed 0 bases, with 8 bases lying between them. The CDR3 loop spans 15 amino acids. Whole-study findings and limits: Several V segments, TRBV6-2 and TRBV6-3 among them, could not be told apart and were dropped. Productive status was seen about 87% or about 30% of the time for most TCR beta V segments in an earlier analysis. The HLA-A and HLA-B alleles of most subjects were reportedly predicted accurately from TCR beta sequences.

The PCR was carried out with 60 Vbeta primers and 13 Jbeta primers. TCRdb keeps only in-frame clones here, not all; method: immunoSEQ multiplex PCR. The repertoire has approximately 110,000 clones, around 76% of them found once; the top ten carry roughly an eighth. V usage is TRBV19 and J usage is TRBJ2-2; TRBD1 might be the D (5 bases). This receptor was identified in a woman in her fifties or sixties in good health and CMV-seropositive. The sequencing sample was made of PBMCs. The CDR3 protein is CASSIGQTNTGELFF. As DNA, the CDR3 is TGTGCCAGTAGTATCGGACAAACGAACACCGGGGAGCTGTTTTTT.